This TCR beta chain was retrieved from a study of CD8+ T cells in alopecia areata. General observations from the study: Compared with mice, patients displayed less clear TCR sharing, possibly for HLA-related reasons. Normal scalp had lower clonality than lesional scalp, with alopecia totalis/universalis lesions showing this most strongly.

After isolation, RNA underwent reverse transcription to generate cDNA as the sequencing template. Profiled with immunoSEQ multiplex PCR; TCRdb holds only in-frame clones, not every one. Among about 150,000 clones listed, 62% were seen once. About this clone: As yet, its antigen is unknown.

The receptor comes from a human donor in good health. Sequences were obtained from CD8+ T cells sorted from blood.

CDR3 loop: CASSPGGLYEQYF. The CDR3 DNA reads TGTGCCAGCTCACCGGGGGGTCTCTACGAGCAGTACTTC. This chain joins TRBV18 and TRBJ2-7; perhaps TRBD2 as D (6 bases). This CDR3 has 13 residues. CDR1 and CDR2 from the germline V gene are KGHSH and LQKENI. Trimming stripped 3 bases from V and 3 bases from J, with 9 bases between. Combining the CDR3 with reference TRBV18 and TRBJ2-7 gives the whole variable domain NAGVMQNPRHLVRRRGQEARLRCSPMKGHSHVYWYRQLPEEGLKFMVYLQKENIIDESGMPKERFSAEFPKEGPSILRIQQVVRGDSAAYFCASSPGGLYEQYFGPGTRLTVT.